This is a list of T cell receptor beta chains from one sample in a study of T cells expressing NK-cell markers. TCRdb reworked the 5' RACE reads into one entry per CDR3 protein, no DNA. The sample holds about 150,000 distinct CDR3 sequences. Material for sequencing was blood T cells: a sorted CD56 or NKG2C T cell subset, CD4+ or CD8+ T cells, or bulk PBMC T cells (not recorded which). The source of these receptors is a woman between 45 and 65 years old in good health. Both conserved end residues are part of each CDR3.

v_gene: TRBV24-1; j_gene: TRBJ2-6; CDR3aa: CATGPTGANVLTF
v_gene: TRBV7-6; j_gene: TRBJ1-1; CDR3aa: CASSSTVWSEAFF
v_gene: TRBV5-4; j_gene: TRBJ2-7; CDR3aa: CASSWGWDMASYEQYF
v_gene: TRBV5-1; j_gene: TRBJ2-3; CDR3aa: CASSLWDSSADTQYF
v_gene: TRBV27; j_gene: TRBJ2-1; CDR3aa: CASSLTPSSEQFF
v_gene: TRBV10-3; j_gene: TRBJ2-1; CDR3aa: CAISDRTEKFF
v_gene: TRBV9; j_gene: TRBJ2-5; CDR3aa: CASSVGAEQETQYF
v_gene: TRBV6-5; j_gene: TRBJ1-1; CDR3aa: CASSYSQGATEAFF
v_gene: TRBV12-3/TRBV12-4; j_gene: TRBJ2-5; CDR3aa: CASSLDLTLPQETQYF
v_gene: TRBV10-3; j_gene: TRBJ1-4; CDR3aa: CAISESPDSNEKLFF